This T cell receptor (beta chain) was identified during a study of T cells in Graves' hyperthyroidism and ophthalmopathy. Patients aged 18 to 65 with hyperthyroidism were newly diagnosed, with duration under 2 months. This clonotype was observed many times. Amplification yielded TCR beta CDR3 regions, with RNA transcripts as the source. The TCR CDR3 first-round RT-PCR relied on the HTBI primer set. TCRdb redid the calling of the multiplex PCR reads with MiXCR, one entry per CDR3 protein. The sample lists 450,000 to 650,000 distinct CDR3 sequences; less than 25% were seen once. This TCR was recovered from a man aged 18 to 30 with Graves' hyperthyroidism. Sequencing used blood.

CDR3 bases: TGTGCCAGCAGGGACGACCGATACTATGGCTACACCTTC. This encodes CASRDDRYYGYTF. J is TRBJ1-2 and V is TRBV2, with D uncertain. The germline V and J ends were trimmed by 6 bases and 3 bases, with 11 bases remaining between them. The V gene's germline CDR1 is SNHLY and CDR2 FYNNEI. The CDR3 extends over 13 amino acids.